Here is one T cell receptor beta chain with its context. Its antigen is still unknown. This entry comes from a study of T cells after yellow fever vaccination. Study-wide results and limits: Clones that expanded after primary vaccination mostly reappeared after the booster (just under 98% CD4, roughly 87% CD8).

TCRdb reanalysed the 5' RACE reads using MiXCR and keeps one entry per CDR3 protein. The sample carries 500,000 to 650,000 distinct CDR3 sequences, less than 20% recorded once. The trim removed 1 base at V and 5 bases at J, leaving 12 bases unmatched. The CDR3 is 17 amino acids. Germline V gene data show CDR1 as SGHRS and CDR2 as YFSETQ. This sequence was found in a man aged 18 to 35 who received the YFV17D yellow fever vaccine. This chain links TRBV5-1 with TRBJ2-1; the match to TRBD2 covers 7 bases. The sample was PBMCs, taken 5 to 6 days after the first yellow fever vaccination. This chain's CDR3 is CASSLRERDYLNNEQFF. The CDR3 DNA reads TGCGCCAGCAGCTTGCGCGAACGGGACTACCTAAACAATGAGCAGTTCTTC.